The 9 T cell receptor beta chains in this list originate from one sample, sequenced in a study of blood T cell repertoires in COVID-19 (dated by TCRdb to between 2020 and 2021). Library preparation employed the immunoSEQ multiplex PCR assay. In TCRdb, the immuneACCESS table is reduced to in-frame sequences with V and J assigned. These tables do not hold every clone; where another copy was compared, an unresolved V gene accounts for under half, and the others remain unexplained. The sample contains 100,000 to 150,000 clones, around 80% of them found a single time. Approximately 3.9% of the sample comes from the top ten. The sample consisted of peripheral blood. Receptors originate from a woman aged 50 to 60 with acute or convalescent COVID-19.

This chain joins TRBV15 and TRBJ1-3; D is possibly TRBD1 (5 bases). CDR3 length: 14 amino acids. Germline loops: CDR1 LNHNV, CDR2 YYDKDF (reference sequence). V lost 9 bases and J 1 base, leaving 13 bases between the germline ends. The CDR3 protein is CATTDSSSGNTIYF. CDR3 nucleotide sequence: TGTGCCACTACCGACAGTAGTTCTGGAAACACCATATATTTT.

This clone came up a few times. The gene calls are TRBV27 and TRBJ2-3; D is possibly TRBD2 (6 bases). Trimming took off 4 bases at V and 6 bases at J, with 11 bases between the two ends. There are 13 residues in the CDR3. Germline CDR1 is MNHEY and CDR2 is SMNVEV (reference sequence). CDR3 region: CASSWTRGDTQYF. The CDR3 nucleotides read TGTGCCAGCAGTTGGACCCGGGGGGATACGCAGTATTTT.

V and J are TRBV5-4 and TRBJ1-1, with 8 bases identical to TRBD1. The junction had 3 bases not matched to a gene; V was cut back by 2 bases and J by 0 bases. Germline-derived CDR1 and CDR2 are SGHNT and YYREEE (reference sequence). CDR3 length: 15 residues. The CDR3 DNA sequence: TGTGCCAGCAGCTTTTGGACAGGGCTGAACACTGAAGCTTTCTTT. This translates into CASSFWTGLNTEAFF. Supplemented by reference TRBV5-4 and TRBJ1-1, the full variable domain reads ETGVTQSPTHLIKTRGQQVTLRCSSQSGHNTVSWYQQALGQGPQFIFQYYREEENGRGNFPPRFSGLQFPNYSSELNVNALELDDSALYLCASSFWTGLNTEAFFGQGTRLTVV.

This clone was found a few times. The chain uses TRBV29-1 and TRBJ2-2; 7 bases are a match to TRBD2. V lost 3 bases to trimming and J lost 6 bases; unmatched junction nucleotides: 7. Germline lookup yields CDR1 SQVTM and CDR2 ANQGSEA. The CDR3 is made up of 14 amino acids. The CDR3 DNA follows: TGCAGCGTTGATCTGGGGGAGGGCGCCGGGGAGCTGTTTTTT. Its protein product is CSVDLGEGAGELFF.

The CDR3 DNA follows: TGTGCCAGCACCCCAACTTGGACTAGCGCCAACACCGGGGAGCTGTTTTTT. Amino acids: CASTPTWTSANTGELFF. The V gene is TRBV13, the J gene TRBJ2-2, with TRBD2 identical over 9 bases. This CDR3 comprises 17 residues. Trimming took 7 bases from V and 2 from J; bases not matched to a gene: 11. Germline CDR1 PRHDT, CDR2 FYEKMQ (reference sequence).

The chain carries TRBV7-9 and TRBJ1-4; TRBD1 matches at 7 bases. CDR3 length: 15 residues. Trimming removed 1 base from V and 7 bases from J; junction bases left unmatched: 6. In germline, CDR1 is SEHNR, CDR2 FQNEAQ (reference sequence). The CDR3 DNA sequence: TGTGCCAGCAGCTTAGAAAGGGGGCTTGTTGAAAAACTGTTTTTT. Translation gives CASSLERGLVEKLFF.

The chain combines TRBV11-1 with TRBJ2-1; 10 nucleotides align to TRBD1. The CDR3 has 15 amino acids. Germline loops: CDR1 SGHAT, CDR2 FQDESV (reference sequence). The ends lost 5 bases at V and 7 bases at J; junction bases unmatched: 8. CDR3 coding DNA: TGTGCCAGCAGCCGACGACAGGGGGCGCGTAATGAGCAGTTCTTC. Translating it yields CASSRRQGARNEQFF.

The chain couples TRBV18 to TRBJ1-1, with D tentatively TRBD1 (5 bases). Trimming stripped 2 bases from V and 4 bases from J, with 14 bases between. This CDR3 is 15 amino acids long. Per the germline V gene, CDR1 is KGHSH and CDR2 is LQKENI. CDR3 residues: CASSPAPWGGTEAFF. The CDR3 coding sequence is TGTGCCAGCTCACCAGCCCCGTGGGGGGGCACTGAAGCTTTCTTT.

The chain couples TRBV29-1 to TRBJ1-6, with 8 bases lining up with TRBD1. CDR1 and CDR2 from the germline V gene are SQVTM and ANQGSEA. The CDR3 is 14 residues long. Unmatched junction bases numbered 9, after V lost 4 bases and J lost 10 bases. The CDR3 sequence is CSVGEQGAGSPLHF. As DNA, the CDR3 is TGCAGCGTTGGAGAGCAGGGGGCAGGATCACCCCTCCACTTT.